This TCR beta chain was retrieved from a study of blood T cell repertoires in COVID-19. Overall study: Researchers got acute and convalescent COVID-19 samples from the United States, Italy and Spain. PBMCs, B-cell-depleted T cells, or T cells provided the cDNA or gDNA that made up the material.

CDR1 and CDR2 from the germline V gene are MDHEN and SYDVKM. The CDR3 loop spans 12 amino acids. The ends were cut back, 3 bases at V and 8 bases at J, with 10 bases in the middle. Per the original methods: Estimation of nucleated cell counts was performed using reference gene primer amplification. Some clones are missing from TCRdb's copy, which holds only in-frame ones; the method was immunoSEQ multiplex PCR. The DNA gave D and trimming, while V, J and clone size come from that table. The sample has about 140,000 clones; approximately 86% are singletons. Sequencing used peripheral blood. The chain uses TRBV28 and TRBJ1-2; D ambiguous. This TCR was recovered from a woman in her fifties or sixties with acute or convalescent COVID-19. CDR3 sequence: CASSLREEGYTF. The DNA of the CDR3 is TGTGCCAGCAGTTTGAGGGAGGAAGGCTACACCTTC.